This TCR beta chain was captured by sequencing in a study of OX40 agonist ivuxolimab in advanced cancers. Whole-study findings and limits: The mean number of expanded clones was higher in CD8+ T cells than in CD4+.

Trimming at V came to 3 bases and at J to 1 base, leaving 2 bases not matched to a gene. CDR1 is SQVTM, CDR2 ANQGSEA, per germline. CDR3 size: 13 residues. The table lists this clone with a count of one. The antigen is undetermined. Assay used: immunoSEQ multiplex PCR; TCRdb lists only in-frame clones, some missing. Of around 100,000 clones in the sample, 91% were seen once. The sequences come from CD4+ or CD8+ T cells sorted from blood, collected in a trial of the OX40 agonist ivuxolimab. The source of this sequence is an adult with an advanced solid tumor such as melanoma, head and neck, liver or kidney cancer. The chain joins TRBV29-1 to TRBJ2-5; the match to TRBD1 covers 7 bases. CDR3 sequence: CSVETGSQETQYF. CDR3 nucleotides: TGCAGCGTTGAGACAGGGTCCCAAGAGACCCAGTACTTC. Full variable domain (outside the CDR3, taken from reference TRBV29-1 and TRBJ2-5): SAVISQKPSRDICQRGTSLTIQCQVDSQVTMMFWYRQQPGQSLTLIATANQGSEATYESGFVIDKFPISRPNLTFSTLTVSNMSPEDSSIYLCSVETGSQETQYFGPGTRLLVL.